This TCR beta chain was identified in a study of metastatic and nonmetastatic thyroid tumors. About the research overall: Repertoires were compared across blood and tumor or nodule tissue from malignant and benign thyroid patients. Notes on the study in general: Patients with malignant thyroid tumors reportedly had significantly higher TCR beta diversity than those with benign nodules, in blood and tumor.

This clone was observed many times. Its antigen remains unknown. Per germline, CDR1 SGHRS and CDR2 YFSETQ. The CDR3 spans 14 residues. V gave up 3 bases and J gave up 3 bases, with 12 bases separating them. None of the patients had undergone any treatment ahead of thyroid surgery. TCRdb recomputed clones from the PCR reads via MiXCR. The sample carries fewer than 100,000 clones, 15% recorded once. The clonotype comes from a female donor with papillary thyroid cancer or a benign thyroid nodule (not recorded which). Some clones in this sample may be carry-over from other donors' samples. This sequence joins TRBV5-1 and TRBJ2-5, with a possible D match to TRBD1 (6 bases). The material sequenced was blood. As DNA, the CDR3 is TGCGCCAGCAGCTACCAGGGGCTGAAAGAGACCCAGTACTTC. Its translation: CASSYQGLKETQYF.